The 5 T cell receptor beta chains below were found in one sample sequenced in a study of blood T cell repertoires in COVID-19. The assay was immunoSEQ multiplex PCR, and TCRdb's table has in-frame clones only and misses some. Among approximately 200,000 clones listed, approximately 80% were seen once. Sequencing used PBMCs or T cells enriched from blood (not recorded which). These TCRs come from a man aged 35 to 55 who had recovered from COVID-19.

The table lists this clone with a count of one. J is TRBJ2-3 and V is TRBV5-1; 7 positions match TRBD2. The CDR3 length is 15 residues. V lost 9 bases and J lost 5; bases outside the gene matches: 15. The V gene's germline CDR1 is SGHRS and CDR2 YFSETQ. Written as DNA, the CDR3 is TGCGCCACCTCTTTCGGCGGCGGGAGTGTAGATACGCAGTATTTT. The encoded protein is CATSFGGGSVDTQYF.

This chain uses TRBV19 with TRBJ2-1; 11 positions agree with TRBD2. The CDR3 contains 16 residues. The V segment lost 4 bases and the J segment 10 bases; nucleotides outside the gene matches: 12. CDR1 and CDR2 (germline): LNHDA, SQIVND (reference sequence). CDR3 nucleotide sequence: TGTGCCAGTAGTAGATTAGCGGGAGGGCCCAATCCGGAGCAGTTCTTC. Translating it yields CASSRLAGGPNPEQFF.

The V call is TRBV7-9, the J call TRBJ2-1, with 7 bases identical to TRBD1. Germline CDR1 is SEHNR and CDR2 is FQNEAQ (reference sequence). Losses at the gene ends were 4 bases for V and 15 bases for J; bases not matched to a gene: 6. The CDR3 contains 11 residues. The CDR3 reads CASSWGTEPFF. The CDR3 DNA sequence: TGTGCCAGCAGCTGGGGGACAGAACCGTTCTTC.

The V call is TRBV19, the J call TRBJ1-5; TRBD1 matches at 8 bases. Trimming cost V 6 bases and J 6 bases; bases outside gene matches: 7. Per germline, CDR1 LNHDA and CDR2 SQIVND (reference sequence). The CDR3 spans 14 residues. The CDR3 loop reads CASRTEQGGQPQHF. The CDR3 DNA reads as TGTGCCAGTAGGACCGAACAGGGGGGTCAGCCCCAGCATTTT.

This clone was recorded once. The rearrangement uses TRBV5-1 and TRBJ1-6; D is uncertain. Per germline, CDR1 SGHRS and CDR2 YFSETQ. V dropped 4 bases and J dropped 5 bases, with 10 bases sitting between them. The length of the CDR3 is 14 residues. The CDR3 protein is CASSPGYDNSPLHF. CDR3 coding DNA: TGCGCCAGCAGCCCCGGGTACGATAATTCACCCCTCCACTTT.